This passage covers 25 T cell receptor beta chains from one sample sequenced in a study of blood T cell repertoires in COVID-19. TCRdb's copy holds only in-frame clones and misses some; the assay was immunoSEQ multiplex PCR. The data show about 480,000 clones, roughly nine tenths seen once. Sequenced input: peripheral blood. The receptors come from a young man with COVID-19, enrolled during active disease.

The chain joins TRBV2 to TRBJ2-5; possible D gene TRBD1, 8 bases. Looked up from germline, CDR1 is SNHLY and CDR2 is FYNNEI. This CDR3 comprises 15 residues. With 6 bases removed from V and 5 bases from J, the gap between germline ends came to 19 bases. In nucleotides, the CDR3 is TGTGCCAGCAGAGATACAGGGGGGGCCCGGGAGACCCAGTACTTC. It yields the protein CASRDTGGARETQYF.

This chain connects TRBV3-1 (or the pseudogene TRBV3-2) to TRBJ1-1; D gene uncertain. Trimming left V 5 bases short and J 1 base short, with 11 bases between. The CDR3 runs 14 residues. Germline loops: CDR1 LGHDT, CDR2 YNNKEL (reference sequence). Written as DNA, the CDR3 is TGTGCCAGCAGCGTACAGATATCGAACACTGAAGCTTTCTTT. Its translation is CASSVQISNTEAFF.

The rearrangement uses TRBV11-3 and TRBJ1-1, with D hard to call. There are 15 residues in the CDR3. V dropped 1 base and J dropped 1 base, with 10 bases sitting between them. Germline V CDR1 and CDR2: SGHNT, YENEEA. This CDR3 is CASSLGGGGNTEAFF. In DNA, the CDR3 is TGTGCCAGCAGCTTAGGGGGAGGCGGGAACACTGAAGCTTTCTTT.

This sequence joins TRBV5-1 and TRBJ2-3; TRBD2 matches 13 bases. Germline CDR1 SGHRS, CDR2 YFSETQ. Germline trimming cut 5 bases from V and 3 bases from J; bases unmatched to any gene: 6. This CDR3 region has 16 residues. The CDR3 coding sequence is TGCGCCAGCAGTTTCGGACTAGCGGGAGAAACAGATACGCAGTATTTT. This translates into CASSFGLAGETDTQYF.

The CDR3 region has the DNA TGTGCCAGCATTCTCGACAGGGGCGTTAGCCCCCTCCACTTT. Translating it yields CASILDRGVSPLHF. The gene calls are TRBV28 and TRBJ1-6; 8 nucleotides align to TRBD1. With V trimmed by 7 bases and J by 13 bases, 12 bases remained unmatched. Germline assignment: CDR1 MDHEN and CDR2 SYDVKM. This CDR3 spans 14 amino acids.

The rearrangement joins TRBV7-3 to TRBJ2-1; D is possibly TRBD2 (7 bases). Germline CDR1 SGHTA, CDR2 FQGTGA. CDR3 length equals 14 residues. V lost 3 bases and J lost 7, with 13 bases in between. The CDR3 spells CASSFRGRGNEQFF. CDR3 DNA sequence: TGTGCCAGCAGCTTTAGAGGGAGGGGGAATGAGCAGTTCTTC.

The J gene is TRBJ1-2, the V gene TRBV4-2; maybe TRBD1 (5 bases). Per the germline V gene, CDR1 is LGHNA and CDR2 is YNFKEQ. Trimming cost V 4 bases and J 2 bases, with 14 bases left between them. The CDR3 is 15 residues long. CDR3 DNA sequence: TGTGCCAGCAGCCCAGCCGGGCAGGGCAACTATGGCTACACCTTC. This encodes CASSPAGQGNYGYTF.

The gene calls are TRBV6-5 and TRBJ2-7; D possibly corresponds to TRBD1 (6 bases). Trimming took off 6 bases at V and 13 bases at J, with 25 bases between the two ends. Germline V gene sequence: CDR1 MNHEY, CDR2 SVGAGI. This CDR3 is 14 amino acids long. In DNA form, the CDR3 reads TGTGCCAGCAGCCCCAGGGGTGAGCGGCGCCGATCTTACTTC. Amino acid sequence: CASSPRGERRRSYF.

This sequence joins TRBV5-5 and TRBJ1-1, with D maybe TRBD1 (6 bases). The CDR3 runs 15 residues. Germline assignment: CDR1 SGHKS and CDR2 YYEKEE (reference sequence). Trimming removed 6 bases from V and 1 base from J, with 16 bases in between. This chain's CDR3 is CASIRSGTQNTEAFF. The CDR3 DNA reads as TGTGCCAGCATCCGATCCGGGACACAGAACACTGAAGCTTTCTTT.

The chain joins TRBV19 to TRBJ2-3; 10 positions match TRBD2. V trimming: 6 bases; J trimming: 1 base; junction bases outside the gene matches: 4. CDR1 is LNHDA, CDR2 SQIVND, per germline (reference sequence). The CDR3 spans 15 residues. The CDR3 region is CASSQSGGGTDTQYF. As DNA, the CDR3 is TGTGCCAGTAGCCAAAGCGGGGGGGGCACAGATACGCAGTATTTT.

The CDR3, as DNA: TGTGCCATCAGTTCCGGGACAGGGGGGGACGAGCAGTACTTC. Translated, it gives CAISSGTGGDEQYF. V gene TRBV10-3 combines with J gene TRBJ2-7, with 11 bases aligning to TRBD1. CDR1 and CDR2 from the germline V gene are ENHRY and SYGVKD. The CDR3 length is 14 residues. Unmatched junction bases numbered 5, after V lost 5 bases and J lost 5 bases.

This clone showed up just a few times. Other DNA sequences in the sample encode the same CDR3. The J gene is TRBJ2-2, the V gene TRBV24-1, with TRBD1 as a possible D gene (6 bases). With 2 bases removed from V and 0 bases from J, the gap between germline ends came to 9 bases. The length of the CDR3 is 16 residues. Germline V gene sequence: CDR1 KGHDR, CDR2 SFDVKD. The CDR3 protein is CATSDSGTPNTGELFF. Written as DNA, the CDR3 is TGTGCCACCAGTGATTCCGGGACACCGAACACCGGGGAGCTGTTTTTT.

V gene TRBV7-2 combines with J gene TRBJ2-5; 9 nucleotides align to TRBD2. This CDR3 is 18 amino acids long. Unmatched junction bases numbered 9, after V lost 1 base and J lost 0 bases. CDR1 and CDR2 from the germline V gene are SGHTA and FQGNSA. The chain's CDR3 is CASSLVSSGIPNQETQYF. Written as DNA, the CDR3 is TGTGCCAGCAGCTTAGTGTCTAGCGGGATCCCGAACCAAGAGACCCAGTACTTC.

The chain carries TRBV24-1 and TRBJ2-2; 11 bases are shared with TRBD1. The CDR3 covers 17 residues. The V segment lost 7 bases and the J segment 5 bases; nucleotides outside the gene matches: 11. Germline CDR1 reads KGHDR; CDR2 reads SFDVKD. CDR3 in DNA: TGTGCCACCAGCGACCCCGCAGGGACAGGGGGTACCGGGGAGCTGTTTTTT. It yields the protein CATSDPAGTGGTGELFF.

The rearrangement links TRBV21-1 to TRBJ1-1; the table's D gene call, TRBD1, was not cross checked with the DNA. TRBV21-1 is flagged as a pseudogene. The CDR3 length is 16 residues. The CDR3 nucleotides are TGTGCCAGCAGCCAGGACAGGCCCCATAATTGGACTGAAGCTTTCTTT. Residues: CASSQDRPHNWTEAFF.

The chain is built from TRBV6-5 and TRBJ1-1; TRBD1 matches at 10 bases. V lost 5 bases and J lost 5; bases outside the gene matches: 5. Germline V gene sequence: CDR1 MNHEY, CDR2 SVGAGI. This CDR3 has 14 amino acids. The DNA for the CDR3 is TGTGCCAGCAGTACCGACAGGGGGCAAACTGAAGCTTTCTTT. Protein product: CASSTDRGQTEAFF.

The chain has TRBV12-2 and TRBJ2-7; the tabulated D call, TRBD1, remains unverified against the DNA. TRBV12-2 is shown as a pseudogene. The CDR3 totals 16 residues. The CDR3 region is CASRYSGRESSYEQYF. Written as DNA, the CDR3 is TGTGCAAGTCGCTATTCGGGCAGGGAAAGTTCCTACGAGCAGTACTTC.

This chain links TRBV7-9 with TRBJ2-6, with 7 bases identical to TRBD1. This CDR3 is 18 amino acids long. The V segment lost 1 base and the J segment 0 bases; nucleotides outside the gene matches: 6. Per the germline V gene, CDR1 is SEHNR and CDR2 is FQNEAQ (reference sequence). The CDR3 nucleotides are TGTGCCAGCAGCTTAGTCCGACAGGGACGCTCTGGGGCCAACGTCCTGACTTTC. It yields the protein CASSLVRQGRSGANVLTF.

The gene calls are TRBV6-5 and TRBJ2-1, with D possibly matching TRBD2 (6 bases). CDR3 length: 15 amino acids. Per the germline V gene, CDR1 is MNHEY and CDR2 is SVGAGI. Trimming removed 3 bases at V and 9 bases at J, with 18 bases between. Here the CDR3 reads CASSYSGGLLVEQFF. CDR3 DNA: TGTGCCAGCAGTTATAGCGGTGGGCTGTTGGTTGAGCAGTTCTTC.

V gene TRBV5-6 combines with J gene TRBJ2-5; no definite D call. The V and J ends lost 0 bases and 1 base respectively, with 10 bases between them. The CDR3 totals 15 residues. Per germline, CDR1 SGHDT and CDR2 YYEEEE. The CDR3 region is CASSLAGVSQETQYF. CDR3 DNA sequence: TGTGCCAGCAGCTTGGCCGGAGTCAGCCAAGAGACCCAGTACTTC. Looking up the rest from reference TRBV5-6 and TRBJ2-5 gives the full variable domain: DAGVTQSPTHLIKTRGQQVTLRCSPKSGHDTVSWYQQALGQGPQFIFQYYEEEERQRGNFPDRFSGHQFPNYSSELNVNALLLGDSALYLCASSLAGVSQETQYFGPGTRLLVL.

The chain recombines TRBV10-2 with TRBJ2-4; D perhaps matches TRBD1 (5 bases). Germline CDR1 is WSHSY and CDR2 is SAAADI. CDR3 length: 16 residues. V was trimmed by 0 bases and J by 4 bases, leaving 13 bases between them. The CDR3: CASSESTQGPKNIQYF. The CDR3 bases are TGCGCCAGCAGTGAGTCGACTCAGGGTCCGAAAAACATTCAGTACTTC.

The rearrangement links TRBV7-9 to TRBJ1-3; D is uncertain. CDR1 is SEHNR, CDR2 FQNEAQ, per germline (reference sequence). This CDR3 contains 17 residues. V lost 1 base and J lost 0, with 13 bases in between. CDR3 coding DNA: TGTGCCAGCAGCTTAGTAACAACGATGATCTCTGGAAACACCATATATTTT. It translates to CASSLVTTMISGNTIYF. Drawing the rest from reference TRBV7-9 and TRBJ1-3, the complete variable domain is DTGVSQNPRHKITKRGQNVTFRCDPISEHNRLYWYRQTLGQGPEFLTYFQNEAQLEKSRLLSDRFSAERPKGSFSTLEIQRTEQGDSAMYLCASSLVTTMISGNTIYFGEGSWLTVV.

This chain uses TRBV6-5 with TRBJ1-4, with 7 bases lining up with TRBD1. Unmatched junction bases numbered 5, after V lost 6 bases and J lost 4 bases. Germline CDR1 is MNHEY and CDR2 is SVGAGI. There are 14 residues in the CDR3. CDR3 DNA: TGTGCCAGCAGCGACAGGGTCGGTAATGAAAAACTGTTTTTT. It encodes CASSDRVGNEKLFF.

This clone has a handful of counts. V usage is TRBV7-6 and J usage is TRBJ2-1, with D unclear. Trimming took 5 bases from V and 9 from J, leaving 8 bases between them. CDR3 length equals 11 residues. CDR1 is SGHVS, CDR2 FNYEAQ, per germline. As DNA, the CDR3 is TGTGCCAGCAGCGATAGCTCTGAGCAGTTCTTC. Protein product: CASSDSSEQFF.

For this clone: The identical CDR3 is also encoded by other nucleotide sequences in the sample. V and J are TRBV9 and TRBJ2-1; D is perhaps TRBD2 (5 bases). This CDR3 is 15 amino acids long. V shed 0 bases and J shed 5 bases, with 12 bases lying between them. The germline gives CDR1 SGDLS, CDR2 YYNGEE. The CDR3 region is CASSVVAGGNNEQFF. CDR3 DNA: TGTGCCAGCAGCGTAGTGGCGGGTGGGAACAATGAGCAGTTCTTC.